The 25 T cell receptor beta chains given below trace back to one sample, sequenced in a study of beta chain features in type 1 diabetes. Study conclusions and caveats: Type 1 diabetes patients showed a moderate but significant shortening of TCRB CDR3s in all four CD4+ subsets.

Of the isolated RNA, all was reverse transcribed, and so the sequenced material was expressed TCRB transcripts. Clones were sequenced by immunoSEQ multiplex PCR, and TCRdb holds only the in-frame ones, with some missing. The table includes some 330,000 clones, approximately 12% detected once. Their cognate antigens are unknown. The sample taken for sequencing was naive CD4+ T cells from blood. These receptors originate from a woman aged 18-29 years with type 1 diabetes.

The chain combines TRBV28 with TRBJ1-5; a weak D match, TRBD1 (5 bases). CDR1 is MDHEN, CDR2 SYDVKM, per germline. This CDR3 spans 14 amino acids. Trimming took 7 bases from V and 4 from J, leaving 14 bases between them. CDR3 amino acids: CASTPRGRNQPQHF. For the CDR3, the DNA is TGTGCCAGCACCCCTAGGGGTAGAAATCAGCCCCAGCATTTT.

V usage is TRBV7-9 and J usage is TRBJ2-2; 10 positions match TRBD2. V shed 5 bases and J 4 bases; nucleotides not matched to a gene: 10. From germline, CDR1 is SEHNR and CDR2 FQNEAQ (reference sequence). The CDR3 totals 17 residues. CDR3 sequence: CASSGPSGGLSTGELFF. CDR3 in DNA: TGTGCCAGCAGCGGCCCTAGCGGGGGCCTCAGCACCGGGGAGCTGTTTTTT.

The rearrangement joins TRBV23-1 to TRBJ2-1; TRBD2 matches 9 bases. TRBV23-1 is annotated as an ORF whose role is uncertain. V dropped 0 bases and J dropped 9; count of bases not matched to a gene: 9. This CDR3 region has 16 residues. Written as DNA, the CDR3 is TGCGCCAGCAGTCAATCGCCTAGCGGGATGGGTGGTGAGCAGTTCTTC. It translates to CASSQSPSGMGGEQFF.

This clone was found a few times. The rearrangement joins TRBV29-1 to TRBJ1-1; D perhaps matches TRBD1 (5 bases). Trimming cost V 8 bases and J 3 bases, with 16 bases left between them. This CDR3 spans 13 amino acids. CDR1 SQVTM and CDR2 ANQGSEA come from the germline V gene. CDR3 residues: CSTSGGGYTEAFF. The CDR3 DNA is TGCAGCACCAGCGGGGGGGGGTACACTGAAGCTTTCTTT.

This clone has more than one count but fewer than ten. The V gene is TRBV18, the J gene TRBJ1-1, with D possibly TRBD1 on 5 matching bases. The CDR3 covers 14 residues. Between the trimmed V and J ends, which lost 1 base and 7 bases, there was a span of 13 bases. Germline-derived CDR1 and CDR2 are KGHSH and LQKENI. CDR3 sequence (DNA): TGTGCCAGCTCACCACTGGTAATAGACAGTGAAGCTTTCTTT. It is translated as CASSPLVIDSEAFF.

This clone was detected a few times. The rearrangement joins TRBV7-2 to TRBJ2-1, with D possibly TRBD2 on 5 matching bases. Germline V gives CDR1 SGHTA, CDR2 FQGNSA. The CDR3 loop spans 14 amino acids. V was trimmed by 2 bases and J by 0 bases, leaving 5 bases between them. This CDR3 reads CASSLRGSYNEQFF. CDR3 bases: TGTGCCAGCAGCTTACGGGGCTCCTACAATGAGCAGTTCTTC.

This clone was counted between two and nine times. This chain joins TRBV20-1 and TRBJ1-5; D is unresolved. Germline lookup yields CDR1 DFQATT and CDR2 SNEGSKA (reference sequence). The length of the CDR3 is 11 residues. Trimming took off 6 bases at V and 4 bases at J, with 7 bases between the two ends. The CDR3 loop is CSAQQNQPQHF. DNA for the CDR3: TGCAGTGCACAGCAAAATCAGCCCCAGCATTTT.

This clone was seen a handful of times. For the CDR3, the DNA is TGTGCCAGCAGCTCCGCTTGGACAGGGGATGGCTACACCTTC. Translation gives CASSSAWTGDGYTF. This rearrangement joins TRBV5-4 to TRBJ1-2; 9 bases line up with TRBD1. Germline CDR1 and CDR2: SGHNT and YYREEE (reference sequence). The CDR3 loop spans 14 amino acids. Trimming took 3 bases from V and 6 from J; bases not matched to a gene: 6.

Regarding this clone: Other nucleotide sequences from this sample produce the same CDR3. V usage is TRBV7-2 and J usage is TRBJ2-5; no definite D call. The ends were cut back, 3 bases at V and 5 bases at J, with 10 bases in the middle. Germline V gene sequence: CDR1 SGHTA, CDR2 FQGNSA. The CDR3 has 13 residues. CDR3 loop: CASSFSPQETQYF. The CDR3 DNA reads TGTGCCAGCAGCTTTAGCCCCCAGGAGACCCAGTACTTC.

This clone occurred a few times. This chain joins TRBV6-5 and TRBJ2-1; 11 bases map to TRBD2. V gave up 6 bases and J gave up 3 bases; unmatched junction bases: 4. The CDR3 covers 15 residues. Germline CDR1 is MNHEY and CDR2 is SVGAGI. The CDR3 bases are TGTGCCAGCAGATTAGCGGGGGGGCTCTACAATGAGCAGTTCTTC. Protein sequence: CASRLAGGLYNEQFF.

This clone was seen a few times. The V call is TRBV5-1, the J call TRBJ2-7; 11 positions agree with TRBD2. The CDR3 consists of 17 residues. Germline lookup yields CDR1 SGHRS and CDR2 YFSETQ. V shed 3 bases, J shed 5 bases, and the junction held 13 bases outside the gene matches. The CDR3 region is CASSSPMTSGEWDEQYF. The CDR3 bases are TGCGCCAGCAGCTCCCCTATGACTAGCGGGGAGTGGGACGAGCAGTACTTC.

The chain joins TRBV5-1 to TRBJ2-7, with D perhaps matching TRBD1 (5 bases). In germline, CDR1 is SGHRS, CDR2 YFSETQ. This CDR3 is 14 amino acids long. V shed 1 base and J shed 5 bases, with 13 bases lying between them. CDR3 residues: CASSLPTVRNEQYF. The CDR3 nucleotides are TGCGCCAGCAGCTTGCCGACAGTTAGGAACGAGCAGTACTTC.

The chain recombines TRBV29-1 with TRBJ1-5, with 9 bases aligning to TRBD1. CDR1 and CDR2 from the germline V gene are SQVTM and ANQGSEA. Unmatched junction bases numbered 5, after V lost 4 bases and J lost 7 bases. This CDR3 region has 13 residues. In nucleotides, the CDR3 is TGCAGCGTTGCCCGGGACAGGGTACAGCCCCAGCATTTT. The encoded protein is CSVARDRVQPQHF.

A few counts support this clone. This sequence joins TRBV30 and TRBJ2-2; D unclear. Germline values: CDR1 GTSNPN, CDR2 SVGIG (reference sequence). V was trimmed by 0 bases and J by 1 base, leaving 9 bases between them. The CDR3 is 15 amino acids. Here the CDR3 DNA reads TGTGCCTGGAGTGTACCTTACTTGAACACCGGGGAGCTGTTTTTT. Residues: CAWSVPYLNTGELFF.

This clone was detected a few times. V usage is TRBV13 and J usage is TRBJ2-7; D gene ambiguous. V lost 4 bases, J lost 2 bases, and 6 bases lay in between. Germline loops: CDR1 PRHDT, CDR2 FYEKMQ (reference sequence). This CDR3 is built from 12 residues. The CDR3 bases are TGTGCCAGCAGCTCCCGTACCTACGAGCAGTACTTC. Translation: CASSSRTYEQYF.

The genes are TRBV7-2 and TRBJ2-7, with 8 positions matching TRBD1. The germline gives CDR1 SGHTA, CDR2 FQGNSA. V was pared by 5 bases and J by 4 bases, with 10 bases of the junction left unmatched. There are 15 residues in the CDR3. The CDR3 DNA is TGTGCCAGCAGCCTAGGACAGGGAGATAGGTACGAGCAGTACTTC. This encodes CASSLGQGDRYEQYF.

This clone was picked up a small number of times. This chain joins TRBV5-1 and TRBJ2-4; D might be TRBD1 (7 bases). This CDR3 is built from 18 residues. The V end lost 0 bases, the J end lost 8 bases, and 24 bases lay between the germline ends. The germline V gene encodes CDR1 SGHRS and CDR2 YFSETQ. This CDR3 is CASSLGNAGGGATDIQYF. Here the CDR3 DNA reads TGCGCCAGCAGCTTGGGAAACGCCGGAGGGGGCGCGACGGACATTCAGTACTTC.

This clone was seen only a few times. J is TRBJ2-7 and V is TRBV10-2; TRBD1 might be the D (6 bases). V was clipped by 6 bases and J by 3 bases, with 12 bases between them. The CDR3 consists of 13 residues. CDR1 is WSHSY and CDR2 is SAAADI in the germline V gene. The CDR3 nucleotides read TGCGCCAGCAGGGACAGCCCCATCTACGAGCAGTACTTC. Protein sequence: CASRDSPIYEQYF.

The V and J genes are TRBV6-5 and TRBJ1-2, with D uncertain. Per germline, CDR1 MNHEY and CDR2 SVGAGI. The V gene lost 6 bases and the J gene lost 1 base, with 9 bases spanning the gap. There are 13 residues in the CDR3. CDR3 DNA sequence: TGTGCCAGCAGACTTGATTTTAACTATGGCTACACCTTC. Amino acids: CASRLDFNYGYTF.

This clone has just a few counts. The chain couples TRBV11-2 to TRBJ2-7; D gene unclear. CDR3 length: 14 residues. Trimming stripped 5 bases from V and 5 bases from J, with 16 bases between. Germline CDR1 is SGHAT and CDR2 is FQNNGV. The DNA for the CDR3 is TGTGCCAGCAGCCCCCGATACGCCCGGGACGAGCAGTACTTC. As protein: CASSPRYARDEQYF.

This clone was observed a few times. The chain carries TRBV20-1 and TRBJ1-1; D is undetermined. CDR3 length: 9 residues. The germline V gene encodes CDR1 DFQATT and CDR2 SNEGSKA (reference sequence). V lost 6 bases and J 10 bases, leaving 9 bases between the germline ends. The CDR3 sequence is CSAGEGAFF. The CDR3 region has the DNA TGCAGTGCCGGGGAGGGAGCTTTCTTT.

This rearrangement joins TRBV5-4 to TRBJ2-1; 8 bases fit TRBD2. This CDR3 has 16 residues. Germline trimming cut 4 bases from V and 7 bases from J; bases unmatched to any gene: 13. Germline CDR1 and CDR2: SGHNT and YYREEE (reference sequence). CDR3: CASSNGLAEALNEQFF. The CDR3 coding sequence is TGTGCCAGCAGCAACGGACTAGCCGAGGCCCTTAATGAGCAGTTCTTC.

This clone was seen only a few times. The chain is built from TRBV6-5 and TRBJ2-7; 8 bases match TRBD1. Germline CDR1 is MNHEY and CDR2 is SVGAGI. V lost 8 bases, J lost 3 bases, and 9 bases stayed unmatched. There are 14 residues in the CDR3. CDR3 nucleotide sequence: TGTGCCAGCTGTCGGTCAGGGGGCTGCTACGAGCAGTACTTC. This gives the protein CASCRSGGCYEQYF.

This chain connects TRBV18 to TRBJ2-7, with D perhaps matching TRBD1 (6 bases). CDR1 is KGHSH, CDR2 LQKENI, per germline. CDR3 length: 13 amino acids. V shed 2 bases and J shed 2 bases, with 7 bases lying between them. The CDR3 protein is CASSPTGTYEQYF. The CDR3 bases are TGTGCCAGCTCACCAACAGGGACCTACGAGCAGTACTTC.

This chain joins TRBV5-1 and TRBJ2-7; D is uncertain. Trimming cost V 1 base and J 5 bases, with 10 bases left between them. The CDR3 has 13 residues. CDR1 is SGHRS, CDR2 YFSETQ, per germline. The CDR3 loop is CASSLSGANEQYF. The CDR3 DNA reads as TGCGCCAGCAGCTTGTCAGGCGCCAACGAGCAGTACTTC.